This T cell receptor beta chain was recorded in a study of control samples from healthy donors and cancer patients. Here immunoSEQ multiplex PCR was the method, and the copy in TCRdb shows in-frame clones only, minus some. The repertoire consists of 120,000 or so clones, with around 96% occurring once and the leading ten covering approximately 4%. The source material was blood. The receptor comes from a man younger than 45 in good health.

For the CDR3, the DNA is TGTGCCAGCGGGGGGCTCACAGATACGCAGTATTTT. Amino acids: CASGGLTDTQYF. The V call is TRBV2, the J call TRBJ2-3, with D perhaps matching TRBD1 or TRBD2 (6 bases each). From germline, CDR1 is SNHLY and CDR2 FYNNEI. The V gene lost 8 bases and the J gene lost 2 bases, with 8 bases spanning the gap. The CDR3 contains 12 residues.